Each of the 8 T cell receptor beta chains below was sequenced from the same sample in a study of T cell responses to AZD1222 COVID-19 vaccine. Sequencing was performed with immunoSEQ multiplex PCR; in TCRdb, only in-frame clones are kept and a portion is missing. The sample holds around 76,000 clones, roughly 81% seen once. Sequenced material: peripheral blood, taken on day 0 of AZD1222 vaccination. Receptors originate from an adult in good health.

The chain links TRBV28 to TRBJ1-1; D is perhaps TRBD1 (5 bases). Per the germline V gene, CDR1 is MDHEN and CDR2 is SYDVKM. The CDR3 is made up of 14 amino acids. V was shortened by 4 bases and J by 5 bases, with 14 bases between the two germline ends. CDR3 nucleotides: TGTGCCAGCAGTTCGCCAGGGTTTGGGACTGAAGCTTTCTTT. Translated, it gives CASSSPGFGTEAFF. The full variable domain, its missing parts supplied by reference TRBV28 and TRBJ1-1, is DVKVTQSSRYLVKRTGEKVFLECVQDMDHENMFWYRQDPGLGLRLIYFSYDVKMKEKGDIPEGYSVSREKKERFSLILESASTNQTSMYLCASSSPGFGTEAFFGQGTRLTVV.

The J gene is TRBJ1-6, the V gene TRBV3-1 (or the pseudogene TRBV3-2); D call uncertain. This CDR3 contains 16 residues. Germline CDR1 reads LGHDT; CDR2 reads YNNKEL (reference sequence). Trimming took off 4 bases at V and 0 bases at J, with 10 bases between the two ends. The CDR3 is CASSPSRSSYNSPLHF. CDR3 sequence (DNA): TGTGCCAGCAGCCCGTCACGGAGCTCCTATAATTCACCCCTCCACTTT.

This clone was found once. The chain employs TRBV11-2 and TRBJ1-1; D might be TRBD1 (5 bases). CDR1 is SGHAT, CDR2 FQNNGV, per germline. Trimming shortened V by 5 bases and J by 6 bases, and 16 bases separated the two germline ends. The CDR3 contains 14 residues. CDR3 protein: CASSTTGLGAEAFF. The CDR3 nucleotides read TGTGCCAGCAGCACCACAGGTCTGGGAGCTGAAGCTTTCTTT.

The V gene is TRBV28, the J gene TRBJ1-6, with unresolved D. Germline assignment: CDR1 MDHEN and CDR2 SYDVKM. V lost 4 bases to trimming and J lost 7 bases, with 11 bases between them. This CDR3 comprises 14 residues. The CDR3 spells CASSSAGANSPLHF. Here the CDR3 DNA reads TGTGCCAGCAGTTCTGCGGGAGCGAATTCACCCCTCCACTTT.

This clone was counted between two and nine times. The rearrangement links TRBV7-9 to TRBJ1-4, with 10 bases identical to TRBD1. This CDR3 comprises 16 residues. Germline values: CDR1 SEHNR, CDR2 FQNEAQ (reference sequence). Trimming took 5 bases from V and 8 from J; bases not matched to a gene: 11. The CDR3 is CASSPLVGQGEEKLFF. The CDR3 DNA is TGTGCCAGCAGCCCCCTCGTAGGACAGGGGGAAGAAAAACTGTTTTTT. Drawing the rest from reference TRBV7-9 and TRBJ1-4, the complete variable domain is DTGVSQNPRHKITKRGQNVTFRCDPISEHNRLYWYRQTLGQGPEFLTYFQNEAQLEKSRLLSDRFSAERPKGSFSTLEIQRTEQGDSAMYLCASSPLVGQGEEKLFFGSGTQLSVL.

The DNA for the CDR3 is TGCGCCAGCAGCCGAGACAGGGTAAATGAAAAACTGTTTTTT. Translation gives CASSRDRVNEKLFF. The chain carries TRBV5-1 and TRBJ1-4, with 7 positions matching TRBD1. In germline, CDR1 is SGHRS, CDR2 YFSETQ. Trimming at V came to 4 bases and at J to 5 bases, leaving 5 bases not matched to a gene. CDR3 length: 14 residues.

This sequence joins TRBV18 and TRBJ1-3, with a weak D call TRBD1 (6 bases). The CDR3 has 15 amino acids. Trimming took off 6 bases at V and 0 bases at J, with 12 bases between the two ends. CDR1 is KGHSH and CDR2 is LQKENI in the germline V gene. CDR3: CASSPDRSSGNTIYF. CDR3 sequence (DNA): TGTGCCAGCTCGCCCGACAGGAGCTCTGGAAACACCATATATTTT.

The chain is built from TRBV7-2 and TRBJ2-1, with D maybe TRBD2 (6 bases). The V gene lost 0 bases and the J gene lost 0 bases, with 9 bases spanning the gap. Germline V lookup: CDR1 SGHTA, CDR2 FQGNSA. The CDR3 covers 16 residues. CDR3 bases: TGTGCCAGCAGCTTAGCCGGGACTCACTCCTACAATGAGCAGTTCTTC. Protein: CASSLAGTHSYNEQFF.